This TCR beta chain originates from a study of Graves' ophthalmopathy and Graves' hyperthyroidism. For repertoire sequencing, the TCR beta CDR3 regions were amplified from RNA transcripts. HTBI primers primed a first-round RT-PCR, and a second-round multiplex PCR followed. Using its own MiXCR run on the multiplex PCR reads, TCRdb lists one record per CDR3 protein. The sample has just over 600,000 distinct CDR3 sequences; about a fifth are singletons. This CDR3 has 14 amino acids. J lost 4 bases, V lost 6 bases, and 8 bases had no gene match. V usage is TRBV12-3 or TRBV12-4 and J usage is TRBJ1-2; 7 nucleotides agree with TRBD1. This sequence was found in a woman aged 18-29 years with stable Graves' hyperthyroidism. Some clones in this sample may be carry-over from other donors' samples. The sequenced sample consisted of peripheral blood. CDR3 residues: CASSRDRAFYGYTF. CDR3 bases: TGTGCCAGCAGCCGCGACAGGGCCTTCTATGGCTACACCTTC.